This is a list of T cell receptor beta chains from one sample in a study of regulatory T cells in long-lasting Graves disease. Via MiXCR, TCRdb re-called the multiplex PCR reads, giving one row per CDR3 protein. This sample has 450,000 to 650,000 distinct CDR3 sequences, with about 16% found just once. These same records also appear under a second study, on T cells in Graves' hyperthyroidism and ophthalmopathy.

The sequences come from peripheral blood mononuclear cells (PBMCs), collected at new diagnosis, from a patient treated with antithyroid drugs. The origin of the receptors is a woman aged 35 to 59 with Graves disease. CDR3s include the opening cysteine and the closing phenylalanine or tryptophan. Fields, in order: V gene, J gene, D gene, clone size, CDR3 DNA, CDR3 protein. A D gene is named only where the DNA matches it firmly. The size field is filled for only some rows; it gives once, few, many or a size class.

TRBV24-1	TRBJ2-1	TRBD1	.	TGTGCCACCAGTGACCCCAGGACAGGGGGCCACAATGAGCAGTTCTTC	CATSDPRTGGHNEQFF
TRBV28	TRBJ1-2	.	many	TGTGCCAGCACCAACCAAGGGCCCGGCTACACCTTC	CASTNQGPGYTF
TRBV28	TRBJ2-5	.	many	TGTGCCAGCAGTCCACTCATGGGTTCCGGGACCCAGTACTTC	CASSPLMGSGTQYF
TRBV11-2	TRBJ2-2	.	many	TGTGCCAGCAGCTTAGAAGGGGTAACCGGGGAGCTGTTTTTT	CASSLEGVTGELFF
TRBV6-1	TRBJ1-2	TRBD1	many	TGTGCCAGCAGAAGGGACAGGACCTCCTATGGCTACACCTTC	CASRRDRTSYGYTF
TRBV14	TRBJ1-1	.	many	TGTGCCAGCAGCTGGACCTTTGGGACTGAAGCTTTCTTT	CASSWTFGTEAFF
TRBV12-3/TRBV12-4	TRBJ1-2	.	many	TGTGCCAGCAGTCCCCCCCCGGGACCGTACTATGGCTACACCTTC	CASSPPPGPYYGYTF
TRBV12-5	TRBJ2-7	.	few	TGTGCTAGTGGTTTGGGCCACGAGCAGTACTTC	CASGLGHEQYF
TRBV10-3	TRBJ2-2	.	.	TGTGCCATCAGTGAATACGCGGGACTCAACACCGGGGAGCTGTTTTTT	CAISEYAGLNTGELFF
TRBV4-1	TRBJ1-5	.	few	TGCGCCAGCAGCCAACCTTTGGCAGGACAGCCCCAGCATTTT	CASSQPLAGQPQHF
TRBV2	TRBJ2-4	.	many	TGTGCCAGCAGTGAACGGGCCGCACACCAGAACGTTCAGTACTTC	CASSERAAHQNVQYF
TRBV12-3/TRBV12-4	TRBJ1-3	TRBD1	.	TGTGCCAGCAGTGAACTCGGGACAGCCGTACTATTT	CASSELGTAVLF
TRBV4-1	TRBJ1-2	.	few	TGCGCCAGCAGCCAAGCCACTCCTGCGGGTGGCTACACCTTC	CASSQATPAGGYTF
TRBV2	TRBJ1-5	TRBD1	many	TGTGCCAGCAATCGGACAGGTCTGCAGCCCCAGCATTTT	CASNRTGLQPQHF
TRBV12-3/TRBV12-4	TRBJ2-7	.	.	TGTGCCACCAGTGCCGGAGGACGCTACGAGCAGTACTTC	CATSAGGRYEQYF
TRBV7-3	TRBJ2-1	TRBD1	many	TGTGCCAGCAGCCCCTCGGGACAGGGGAATGAGCAGTTCTTC	CASSPSGQGNEQFF
TRBV27	TRBJ2-1	TRBD2	many	TGTGCCAGCAGTCCAAGCCTCCTAGCGGGGGGGCAGGATGAGCAGTTCTTC	CASSPSLLAGGQDEQFF
TRBV3-1	TRBJ1-1	.	many	TGTGCCAGCAGCCACCGGACAGTCAAGACTGAAGCTTTCTTT	CASSHRTVKTEAFF
TRBV13	TRBJ2-2	.	.	TGTGCCAGCAGCTCCGATGGTTGGGGGGCTTATACCGGGGAGCTGTTTTTT	CASSSDGWGAYTGELFF
TRBV11-2	TRBJ1-6	.	.	TGTGCCAGCAGCTTAGAACAGTCCGGGGTTAATTCACCCCTCCACTTT	CASSLEQSGVNSPLHF
TRBV20-1	TRBJ2-3	.	many	TGCAGTGCTAGCGGGTTGTCAGATACGCAGTATTTT	CSASGLSDTQYF
TRBV11-2	TRBJ1-1	.	few	TGTGCCAGCAGCCCATTTCGGGGTATGAGGACTGAAGCTTTCTTT	CASSPFRGMRTEAFF
TRBV30	TRBJ1-1	.	many	TGTGCCTGGAGGGGAGAGGGCCGCACTGAAGCTTTCTTT	CAWRGEGRTEAFF
TRBV6-5	TRBJ2-1	.	many	TGTGCCAGCAGTTACAGTAGTGGGTCCTACAATGAGCAGTTCTTC	CASSYSSGSYNEQFF
TRBV20-1	TRBJ2-5	TRBD1	many	TGCAGTGCAGACGACAGGGGCCAAGAGACCCAGTACTTC	CSADDRGQETQYF
TRBV7-9	TRBJ2-1	.	many	TGTGCCAGCAGTCCCGACAATGAGCAGTTCTTC	CASSPDNEQFF
TRBV7-6	TRBJ2-3	.	many	TGTGCCAGCAGCCCAAGAGGGGTCGTGACAGGAGAGTTCACAGATACGCAGTATTTT	CASSPRGVVTGEFTDTQYF
TRBV7-8	TRBJ2-7	.	few	TGTGCCAGCAGCTCCCTGGACAGTAAAGTTAACGAGCAGTACTTC	CASSSLDSKVNEQYF
TRBV7-8	TRBJ1-1	.	many	TGTGCCAGCAGACCTCCTTTCCTACCGAACACTGAAGCTTTCTTT	CASRPPFLPNTEAFF
TRBV12-3/TRBV12-4	TRBJ2-1	TRBD2	.	TGTGCCAGCAGTCCTCCGGGACTAGCGGGCGATGAGCAGTTCTTC	CASSPPGLAGDEQFF
TRBV5-5	TRBJ1-5	.	many	TGTGCCAGCAGCTTGTATCGGGGGCATCAGCCCCAGCATTTT	CASSLYRGHQPQHF
TRBV27	TRBJ2-5	TRBD2	many	TGTGCCAGCCCGGAGCAAGCGGGGGGGACAGAGACCCAGTACTTC	CASPEQAGGTETQYF
TRBV4-2	TRBJ1-1	TRBD1	.	TGTGCCAGCAGCCAAGGCCATGGACAGGGGGGGAACACTGAAGCTTTCTTT	CASSQGHGQGGNTEAFF
TRBV6-1	TRBJ2-2	.	.	TGTGCCAGCAGTAAGGGGGGACAAGTCGCCGGGGAGCTGTTTTTT	CASSKGGQVAGELFF
TRBV30	TRBJ2-5	.	many	TGTGCCTGGAGTGTTGTTCACGGAGAGACCCAGTACTTC	CAWSVVHGETQYF
TRBV20-1	TRBJ2-1	TRBD1	many	TGCAGTGCTATTACCGGGACAGGGATTAATGAGCAGTTCTTC	CSAITGTGINEQFF
TRBV11-2	TRBJ1-1	TRBD1	many	TGTGCCAGCAGCTTAGGGGCAGGGGGCGTCACTGAAGCTTTCTTT	CASSLGAGGVTEAFF
TRBV19	TRBJ1-4	.	.	TGTGCCAGTTCCCCGGGACAACCAGGGGAAAAACTGTTTTTT	CASSPGQPGEKLFF
TRBV19	TRBJ1-1	.	.	TGTGCCAGTAGTAGCCATATTACAAACACTGAAGCTTTCTTT	CASSSHITNTEAFF
TRBV7-2	TRBJ2-7	TRBD2	.	TGTGCCAGCAGCTTTGACCCTAGCGGGGGGGCCTACGAGCAGTACTTC	CASSFDPSGGAYEQYF
TRBV20-1	TRBJ2-3	TRBD2	many	TGCAGTGCGCCCGCTAGCGGGGCGGCGGGTACGCAGTATTTT	CSAPASGAAGTQYF
TRBV2	TRBJ2-1	.	few	TGTGCCAGCAGTGATAGGGGGGGGGCCGGTGAGCAGTTCTTC	CASSDRGGAGEQFF
TRBV20-1	TRBJ2-1	.	.	TGCAGTGCTATCCCAATAGGGGGGGCGGGTTATTACAATGAGCAGTTCTTC	CSAIPIGGAGYYNEQFF
TRBV7-2	TRBJ2-3	.	many	TGTGCCAGCAGCTTTCCGGGACAAGCGCAGTATTTT	CASSFPGQAQYF
TRBV6-1	TRBJ2-7	TRBD1	many	TGTGCCAGCCCGACAGGGCACGAGCAGTACTTC	CASPTGHEQYF